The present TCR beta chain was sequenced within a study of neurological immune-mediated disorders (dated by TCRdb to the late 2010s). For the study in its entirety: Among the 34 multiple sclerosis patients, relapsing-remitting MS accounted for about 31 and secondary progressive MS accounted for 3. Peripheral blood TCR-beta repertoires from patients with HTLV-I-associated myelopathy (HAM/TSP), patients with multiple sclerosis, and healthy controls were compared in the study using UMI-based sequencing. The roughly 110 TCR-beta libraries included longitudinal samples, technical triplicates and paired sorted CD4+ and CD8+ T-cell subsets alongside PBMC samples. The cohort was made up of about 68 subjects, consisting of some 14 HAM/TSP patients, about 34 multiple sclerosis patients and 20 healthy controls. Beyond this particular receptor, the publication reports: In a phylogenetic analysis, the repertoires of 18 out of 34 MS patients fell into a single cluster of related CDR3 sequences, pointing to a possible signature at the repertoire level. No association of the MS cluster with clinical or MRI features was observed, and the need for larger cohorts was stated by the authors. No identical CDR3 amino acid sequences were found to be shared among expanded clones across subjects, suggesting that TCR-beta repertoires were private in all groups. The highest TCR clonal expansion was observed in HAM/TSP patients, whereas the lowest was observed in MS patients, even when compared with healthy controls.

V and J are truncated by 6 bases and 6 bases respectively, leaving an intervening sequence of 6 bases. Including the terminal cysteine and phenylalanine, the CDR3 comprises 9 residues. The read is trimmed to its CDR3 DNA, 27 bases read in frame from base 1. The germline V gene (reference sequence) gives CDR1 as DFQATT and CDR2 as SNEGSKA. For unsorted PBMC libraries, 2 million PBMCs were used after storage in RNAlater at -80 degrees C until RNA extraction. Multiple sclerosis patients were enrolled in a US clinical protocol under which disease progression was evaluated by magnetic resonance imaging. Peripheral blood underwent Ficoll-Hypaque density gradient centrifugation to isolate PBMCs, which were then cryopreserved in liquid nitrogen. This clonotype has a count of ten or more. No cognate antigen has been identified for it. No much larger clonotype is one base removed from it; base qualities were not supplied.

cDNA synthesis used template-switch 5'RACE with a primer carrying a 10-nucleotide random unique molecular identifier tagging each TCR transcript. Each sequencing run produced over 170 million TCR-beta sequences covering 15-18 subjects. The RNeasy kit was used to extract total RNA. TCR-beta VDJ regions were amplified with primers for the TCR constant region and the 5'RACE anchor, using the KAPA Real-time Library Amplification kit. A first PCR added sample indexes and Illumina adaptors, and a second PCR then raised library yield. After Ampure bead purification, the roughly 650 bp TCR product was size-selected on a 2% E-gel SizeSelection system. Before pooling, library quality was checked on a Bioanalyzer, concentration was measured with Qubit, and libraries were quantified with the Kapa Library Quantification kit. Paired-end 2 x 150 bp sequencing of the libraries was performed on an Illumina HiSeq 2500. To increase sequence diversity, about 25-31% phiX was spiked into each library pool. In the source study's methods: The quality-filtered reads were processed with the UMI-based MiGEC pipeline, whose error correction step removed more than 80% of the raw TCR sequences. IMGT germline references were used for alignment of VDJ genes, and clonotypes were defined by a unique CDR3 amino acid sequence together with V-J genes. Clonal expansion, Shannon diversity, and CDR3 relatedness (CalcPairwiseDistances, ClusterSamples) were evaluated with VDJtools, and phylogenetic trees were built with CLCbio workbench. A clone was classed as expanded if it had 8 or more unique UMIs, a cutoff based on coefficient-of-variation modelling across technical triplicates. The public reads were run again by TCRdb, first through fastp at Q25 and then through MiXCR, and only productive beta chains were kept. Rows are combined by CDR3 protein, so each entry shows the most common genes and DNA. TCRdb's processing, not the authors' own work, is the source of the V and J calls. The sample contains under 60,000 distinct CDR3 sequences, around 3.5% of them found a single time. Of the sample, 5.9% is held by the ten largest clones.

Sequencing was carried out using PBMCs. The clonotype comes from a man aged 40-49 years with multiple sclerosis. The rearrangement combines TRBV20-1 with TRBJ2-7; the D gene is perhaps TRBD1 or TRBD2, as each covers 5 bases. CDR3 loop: CSAGVEQYF. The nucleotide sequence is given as TGCAGTGCGGGGGTCGAGCAGTACTTC.